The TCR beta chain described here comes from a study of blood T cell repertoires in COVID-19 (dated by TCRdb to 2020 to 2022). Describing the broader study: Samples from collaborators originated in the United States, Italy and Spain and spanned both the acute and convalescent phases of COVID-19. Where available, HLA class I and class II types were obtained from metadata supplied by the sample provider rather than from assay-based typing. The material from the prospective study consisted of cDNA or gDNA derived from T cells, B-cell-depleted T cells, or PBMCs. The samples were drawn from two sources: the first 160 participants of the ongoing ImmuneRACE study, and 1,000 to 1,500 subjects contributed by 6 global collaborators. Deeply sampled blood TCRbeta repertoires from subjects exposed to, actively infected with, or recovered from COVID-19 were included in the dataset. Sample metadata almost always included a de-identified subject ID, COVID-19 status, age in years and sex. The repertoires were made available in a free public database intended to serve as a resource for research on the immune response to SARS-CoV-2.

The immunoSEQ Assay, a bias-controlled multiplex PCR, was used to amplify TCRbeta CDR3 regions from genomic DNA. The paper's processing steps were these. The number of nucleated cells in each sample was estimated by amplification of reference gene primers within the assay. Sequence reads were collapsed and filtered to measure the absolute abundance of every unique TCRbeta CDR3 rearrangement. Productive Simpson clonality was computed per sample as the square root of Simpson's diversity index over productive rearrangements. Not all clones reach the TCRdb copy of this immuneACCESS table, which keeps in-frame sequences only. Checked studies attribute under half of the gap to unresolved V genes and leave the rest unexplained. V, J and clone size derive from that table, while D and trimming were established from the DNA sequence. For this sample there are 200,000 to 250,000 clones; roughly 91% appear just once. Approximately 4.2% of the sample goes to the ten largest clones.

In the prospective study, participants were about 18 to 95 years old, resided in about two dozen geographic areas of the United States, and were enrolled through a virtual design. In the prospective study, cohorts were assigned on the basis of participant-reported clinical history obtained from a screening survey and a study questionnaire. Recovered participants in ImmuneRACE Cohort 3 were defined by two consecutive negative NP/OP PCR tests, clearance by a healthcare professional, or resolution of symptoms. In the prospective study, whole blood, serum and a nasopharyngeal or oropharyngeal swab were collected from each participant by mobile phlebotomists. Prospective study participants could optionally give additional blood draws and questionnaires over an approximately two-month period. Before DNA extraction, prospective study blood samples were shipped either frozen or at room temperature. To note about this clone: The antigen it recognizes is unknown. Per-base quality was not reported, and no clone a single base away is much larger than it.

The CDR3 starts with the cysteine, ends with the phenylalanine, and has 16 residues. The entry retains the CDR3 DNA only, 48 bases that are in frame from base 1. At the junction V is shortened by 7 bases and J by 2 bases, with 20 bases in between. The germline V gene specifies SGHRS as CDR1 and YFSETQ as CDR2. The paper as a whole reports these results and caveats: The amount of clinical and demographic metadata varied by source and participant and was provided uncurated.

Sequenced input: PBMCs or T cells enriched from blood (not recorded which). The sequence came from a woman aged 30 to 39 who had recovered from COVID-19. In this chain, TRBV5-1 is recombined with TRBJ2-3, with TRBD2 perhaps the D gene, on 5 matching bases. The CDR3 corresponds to CASRSRAAVNTDTQYF. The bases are TGCGCCAGCCGATCTAGAGCAGCGGTTAACACAGATACGCAGTATTTT.